This TCR beta chain comes out of a study of cytomegalovirus exposure and HLA in healthy donors. J lost 7 bases, V lost 0 bases, and 1 base had no gene match. The germline CDR1 and CDR2 sequences are SGHRS and YFSETQ. This CDR3 is 14 amino acids long. The primer mix had 60 Vbeta and 13 Jbeta primers. Sequencing was performed with immunoSEQ multiplex PCR; in TCRdb, only in-frame clones are kept and a portion is missing. The table shows 100,000 to 150,000 clones, with about 80% occurring only once. The source of this sequence is a woman aged 40 to 50 in good health and CMV-seronegative. J is TRBJ1-2 and V is TRBV5-1, with 12 nucleotides matching TRBD1. Sequencing was performed on PBMCs. The CDR3, as DNA: TGCGCCAGCAGCTTGGGGGACAGGGGGCCTGGCTACACCTTC. Translation gives CASSLGDRGPGYTF.